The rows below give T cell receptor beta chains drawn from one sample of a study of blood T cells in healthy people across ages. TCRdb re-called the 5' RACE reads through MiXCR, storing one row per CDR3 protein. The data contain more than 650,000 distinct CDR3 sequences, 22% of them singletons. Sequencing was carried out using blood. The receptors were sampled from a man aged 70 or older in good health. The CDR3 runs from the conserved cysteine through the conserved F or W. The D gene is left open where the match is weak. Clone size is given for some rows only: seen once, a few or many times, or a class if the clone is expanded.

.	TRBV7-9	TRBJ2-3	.	TGTGCCAGCAGCTCGCCAGGGATAGATACGCAGTATTTT	CASSSPGIDTQYF
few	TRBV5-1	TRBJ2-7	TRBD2	TGCGCCAGCAGCTTGGAGGGTAGCGGGGGAACCTACGAGCAGTACTTC	CASSLEGSGGTYEQYF
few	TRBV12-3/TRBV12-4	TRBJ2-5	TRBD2	TGTGCCAGCAGTTTAGGACAATTCAGCGGGGGGGACCAAGAGACCCAGTACTTC	CASSLGQFSGGDQETQYF
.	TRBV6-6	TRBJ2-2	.	TGTGCCAGCAGTTACTCGAAAGGGGGACGGACCGGGGAGCTGTTTTTT	CASSYSKGGRTGELFF
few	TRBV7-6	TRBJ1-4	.	TGTGCCAGCAGCCCTAGCCGGGGTGAAAAACTGTTTTTT	CASSPSRGEKLFF
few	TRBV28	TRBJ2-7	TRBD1	TGTGCCAGCAGTAACCCGAGACAGGGGATGCACGAGCAGTACTTC	CASSNPRQGMHEQYF
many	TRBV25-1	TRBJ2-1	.	TGTGCCAGCAGTTCTGGGGTCGCCTACAATGAGCAGTTCTTC	CASSSGVAYNEQFF
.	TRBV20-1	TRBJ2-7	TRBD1	TGCAGTGCTACCGGACAGGTCTACGAGCAGTACTTC	CSATGQVYEQYF
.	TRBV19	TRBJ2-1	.	TGTGCCAGTAGTGTGCGGGCCCTTTATGAGCAGTTCTTC	CASSVRALYEQFF
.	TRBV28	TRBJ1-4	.	TGTGCCAGCAGTTATGAAGCAACCAATGAAAAACTGTTTTTT	CASSYEATNEKLFF
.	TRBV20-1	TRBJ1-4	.	TGCAGTGCTAGTAGGGGGAGGACTAATGAAAAACTGTTTTTT	CSASRGRTNEKLFF
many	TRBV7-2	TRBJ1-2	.	TGTGCCAGCAGCTTAGGACCAGCTAACTATGGCTACACCTTC	CASSLGPANYGYTF
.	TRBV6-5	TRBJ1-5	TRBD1	TGTGCCAGCAGTTACTCGGGACAGCTCCTCCCGGCCCAGCATTTT	CASSYSGQLLPAQHF
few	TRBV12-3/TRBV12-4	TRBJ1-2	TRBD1	TGTGCCAGCACCGGCAGGGGGGGCGGGTATGGCTACACCTTC	CASTGRGGGYGYTF
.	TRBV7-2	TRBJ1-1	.	TGTGCCAGCAGCTTTCTTACAACGGCAGAAGCTTTCTTT	CASSFLTTAEAFF
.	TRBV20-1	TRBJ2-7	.	TGCAGTGCTAGAGATGGGCAGTCTTACGAGCAGTACTTC	CSARDGQSYEQYF
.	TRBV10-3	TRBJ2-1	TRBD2	TGTGCCATCAGTGAGCCTTGGGCTAGCGGGGACTACAATGAGCAGTTCTTC	CAISEPWASGDYNEQFF
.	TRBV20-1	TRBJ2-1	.	TGCAGTGCCGAGCTGGGCATCGTGGACAATGAGCAGTTCTTC	CSAELGIVDNEQFF
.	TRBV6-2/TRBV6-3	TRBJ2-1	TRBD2	TGTGGCAGCAGCAAAATTACTAGCGGGAGCTCCAATGAGCAGTTCTTC	CGSSKITSGSSNEQFF
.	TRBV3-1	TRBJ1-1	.	TGTGCCAGCAGCCAAGTCGCTGGCATGAACACTGAAGCTTTCTTT	CASSQVAGMNTEAFF
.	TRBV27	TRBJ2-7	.	TGTGCCAGCAGTTTACTGGGGCAGGGCTCCTACGAGCAGTACTTC	CASSLLGQGSYEQYF
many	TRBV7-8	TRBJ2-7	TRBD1	TGTGCCAGCAGCAGCCGGACAGGGACCTACGAGCAGTACTTC	CASSSRTGTYEQYF
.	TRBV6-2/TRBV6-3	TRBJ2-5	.	TGTGCCAGCAGATCTTCCGGGGAGACCCAGTACTTC	CASRSSGETQYF
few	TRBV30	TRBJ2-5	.	TGTGCCTGGAGTCATGGAGGCCGAGAGACCCAGTACTTC	CAWSHGGRETQYF
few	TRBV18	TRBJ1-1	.	TGTGCCAGCTCACCACCGCTAGGACAGAACACTGAAGCTTTCTTT	CASSPPLGQNTEAFF
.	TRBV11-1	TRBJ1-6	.	TGTGCCAGCAGTCGACAGGACCGTCTTGGGCCCCTCCACTTT	CASSRQDRLGPLHF
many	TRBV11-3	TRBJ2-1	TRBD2	TGCGCCAGCAGCTTGGGGACTAGCGGGGTATACAATGAGCAGTTCTTC	CASSLGTSGVYNEQFF
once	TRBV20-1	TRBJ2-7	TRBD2	TGCAGTGCTAGTGCAAGCGGGGGGCTCCTTTCCTACGAGCAGTACTTC	CSASASGGLLSYEQYF
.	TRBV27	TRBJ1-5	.	TGTGCCAGCAGTTTTCAAGATAATCAGCCCCAGCATTTT	CASSFQDNQPQHF
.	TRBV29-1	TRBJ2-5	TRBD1	TGCAGCGTTCGGACAGGGGGGGAGACCCAGTACTTC	CSVRTGGETQYF
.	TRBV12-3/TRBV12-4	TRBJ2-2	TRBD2	TGTGCCAGCAGATCAATAGCGGGGGGTTCCGGGGAGCTGTTTTTT	CASRSIAGGSGELFF
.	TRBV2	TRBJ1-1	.	TGTGCCAGCAGAGGGCGGCTGCTGTTGAACACTGAAGCTTTCTTT	CASRGRLLLNTEAFF
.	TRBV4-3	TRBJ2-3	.	TGCGCCAGCAGCCAAGGGAGGAGGGCTAGCACAGATACGCGGTATTTT	CASSQGRRASTDTRYF
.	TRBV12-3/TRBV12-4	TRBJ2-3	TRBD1	TGTGCCAGCACCCTGAGAGGGGGCACAGATGCGCAATATTTT	CASTLRGGTDAQYF
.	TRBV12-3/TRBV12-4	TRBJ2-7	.	TGTGCCAGCGTGCGGGCAGGGAGTGGCTTACGGCAGTACTTC	CASVRAGSGLRQYF
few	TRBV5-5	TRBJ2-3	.	TGTGCCAGCAGCTTGGCCGGGGGTAGGGTAAGCACAGATACGCAGTATTTT	CASSLAGGRVSTDTQYF
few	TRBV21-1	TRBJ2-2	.	TGTGCCAGCAGCCCCCGGGACAGGGTTGCCTTCGGGGAGCTGTTTTTT	CASSPRDRVAFGELFF
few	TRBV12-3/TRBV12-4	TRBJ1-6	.	TGTGCCAGCAGTCTTGTGGACGCCGGCTCCTATAATTCACCCCTCCACTTT	CASSLVDAGSYNSPLHF
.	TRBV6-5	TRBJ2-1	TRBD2	TGTGCCAGCAGGGGACTAGCGGGTCCCAATGAGCAGTTCTTC	CASRGLAGPNEQFF
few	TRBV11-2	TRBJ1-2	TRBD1	TGTGCCAGCAGCTTACCAGGGGGCATGCATGGCTACACCTTC	CASSLPGGMHGYTF
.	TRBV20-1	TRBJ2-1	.	TGCAGTGCTAGAGATCGAACTAGCTATATCCTCAATGAGCAGTTCTTC	CSARDRTSYILNEQFF
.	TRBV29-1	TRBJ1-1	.	TGCAGCGTAAGTTGGGGGGGAAACACTGAAGCTTTCTTT	CSVSWGGNTEAFF
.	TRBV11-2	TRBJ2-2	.	TGTGCCAGCAGACGACATGGGATCCGGAGGCCCGGGGAGCTGTTTTTT	CASRRHGIRRPGELFF
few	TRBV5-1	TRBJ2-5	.	TGCGCCAGCGTACCTCCAGGTGAAGAGACCCAGTACTTC	CASVPPGEETQYF
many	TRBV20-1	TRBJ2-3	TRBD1	TGCAGTGCAAAGAAGGACAGGGCGCGATATTTT	CSAKKDRARYF
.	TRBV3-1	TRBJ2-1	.	TGTGCCAGCAGCCAAGATGCAGCTGGGCAAAATGAGCAGTTCTTC	CASSQDAAGQNEQFF
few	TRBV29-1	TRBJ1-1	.	TGCAGCGTTGAAGTCTGGGGGGGTGAGACTGAAGCTTTCTTT	CSVEVWGGETEAFF
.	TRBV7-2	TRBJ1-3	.	TGTGCCAGCAGCTTATTATCCGGGCGGAACACCATATATTTT	CASSLLSGRNTIYF
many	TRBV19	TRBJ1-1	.	TGTGCCAGTAGACGGCGGGGGCAGGACACTGAAGCTTTCTTT	CASRRRGQDTEAFF
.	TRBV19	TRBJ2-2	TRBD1	TGTGCCAGTAGTGTAGACAGGGTTCGGACCGGGGAGCTGTTTTTT	CASSVDRVRTGELFF
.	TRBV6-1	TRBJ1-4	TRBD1	TGTGCCAGCCGGGACAGGGGAGGATTAAATGAAAAACTGTTTTTT	CASRDRGGLNEKLFF
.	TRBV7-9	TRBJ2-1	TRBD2	TGTTCCAGCAGCTTAGTACTAGTGGGAGGGCCAAGGTTGGATGAGCGCTTCTTC	CSSSLVLVGGPRLDERFF
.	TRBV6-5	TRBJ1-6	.	TGTGCCAGCAGTTACTCGGGGAGGAATAATTCACCCCTCCACTTT	CASSYSGRNNSPLHF
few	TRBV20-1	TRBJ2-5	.	TGCAGTGCTCCCCCCTTCTCTGGACAAGAGACCCAGTACTTC	CSAPPFSGQETQYF
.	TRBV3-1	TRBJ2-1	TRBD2	TGTGCCAGCAGCCAAGAATACCGGGAGGTGTACAATGAGCAGTTCTTC	CASSQEYREVYNEQFF
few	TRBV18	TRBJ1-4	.	TGTGCCAGCTCGGCGGACAGAAGCGAAAAACTGTTTTTT	CASSADRSEKLFF
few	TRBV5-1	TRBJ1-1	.	TGCGCCAGCAGCAAGGAGGTAGATATTGAAGCTTTCTTT	CASSKEVDIEAFF
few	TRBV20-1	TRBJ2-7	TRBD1	TGCAGTGCTAGAGGACAGGGAACCTACGAGCAGTACTTC	CSARGQGTYEQYF
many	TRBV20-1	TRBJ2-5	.	TGCAGTGCTAGAGGTTTCAAGGTTTGGTCCCAACTGGGGGAGACCCAGTACTTC	CSARGFKVWSQLGETQYF
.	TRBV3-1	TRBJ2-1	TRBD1	TGTGCCAGCAGCCAAGAGGCTCAGGGGACAGGGGTAGGAGAGCAGTTCTTC	CASSQEAQGTGVGEQFF